Sequencing of this T cell receptor (beta chain) was carried out in a study of shared clonotypes between healthy human individuals (dated by TCRdb to between 2020 and 2021). Background for the entire study: The cohort comprised two women and three men aged 18 to 49 years. The study deeply sequenced blood TCR repertoires of about 5 healthy adults to estimate repertoire size and the extent of clonotype sharing between individuals. Per donor, leukapheresis produced somewhere between about 0.85 and 9.5 billion PBMCs. To increase sequencing depth and limit assay-specific biases, TCR repertoire library preparation and sequencing were carried out by different laboratories using diverse techniques.

Compared with germline, V lacks 0 bases and J lacks 2 bases; bases without a gene match: 13. The CDR3 starts with the cysteine, ends with the phenylalanine, and has 20 residues. Only the CDR3 DNA stays, 60 bases, in frame from base 1. Based on the germline V gene, the CDR1 and CDR2 sequences are ENHRY and SYGVKD. Using the deep immunoSEQ assay, multiplex PCR amplified TCR CDR3 regions from genomic DNA. Genomic DNA extracted from each cell subset was distributed evenly over all wells of several immunoSEQ 96-well plates, and each plate served as one replicate. For unsorted PBMC, 300 ng genomic DNA, equal to 32,000 or so T cell genomes, was loaded into each replicate PCR. Ten immunoSEQ deep assay plates were used to sequence unsorted PBMC genomic DNA. Purified libraries were measured with a Qubit 3.0 fluorometer, size-checked on a Bioanalyzer 2100, and measured again with the KAPA Library Quantification kit. Each immunoSEQ 96-well plate was sequenced on its own single-read 150-cycle Illumina NextSeq 550 flow cell. The original methods were these. Because only junctional sequences without quality scores were contained in the immunoSEQ output, filtering matching that applied to full-length reads could not be performed. Sequences were annotated with PyIR, a Python wrapper for IgBLAST v1.9, and V/J genes and CDR3 were assigned using IMGT germline references. Any read was removed if the V/J assignment was weak (E-value above 1e-6), the CDR3 was missing, or the read contained stop codons, out-of-frame junctions, or ambiguous translated residues. A V3J clonotype was defined by an identical inferred V gene, J gene, and CDR3 amino acid sequence. To compute the percentage overlap between repertoires, the number of shared unique clonotypes was divided by the size of the smaller repertoire. RTK rarefaction, the Chao1 estimator, and Recon v2.1 estimates of unobserved clonotypes were used to assess repertoire richness. Here the immuneACCESS table is served through TCRdb, limited to in-frame sequences with V and J called. Missing clones are a known gap in these copies; in checked studies unresolved V genes cover under half, and the rest lacks a known reason. V and J calls plus clone size are reproduced from that table; the DNA served to infer D and trimming. The sample table contains about 480,000 clones; only one count was recorded for approximately 85% of them. In total, the top ten clones hold approximately 12% of the sample.

Donors were healthy HIV-negative adults with no recently reported acute infections or vaccinations. Only Caucasian adults living in Nashville, Tennessee, USA were represented among the donors. For unsorted samples, tens of millions of PBMCs were counted, and genomic DNA was extracted using the QIAamp DNA Blood Mini kit. Blood was collected by leukapheresis, and PBMCs were isolated by Ficoll-Histopaque density gradient centrifugation and then cryopreserved in liquid nitrogen vapor phase. Details on this clone: The specificity of this receptor is unknown. No base quality values were provided; no much bigger clone lies one nucleotide off.

Paper-wide results and their limitations: Sampling was restricted to blood, and TCR repertoires in tissues likely differ from the TCR repertoires found in blood. Based on pairwise subsampling, the degree of clonotype sharing among donors was expected to be affected by sequencing depth. The small number of donors limited the genetic and exposure-history diversity represented.

This receptor was taken from a woman aged 40 to 50 in good health. Some clones in this sample may be carry-over from other donors' samples. The specimen sequenced was PBMCs. The sequence links TRBV10-3 to TRBJ2-5; the junction holds 12 bases that match TRBD2. The CDR3 in this case is CAISESPGKGLAGKQETQYF. DNA sequence: TGTGCCATCAGTGAGTCCCCAGGGAAGGGACTAGCGGGTAAACAAGAGACCCAGTACTTC.